This T cell receptor beta chain is from a study of blood T cell repertoires in COVID-19. Across the whole study: Sources were T cells, B-cell-depleted T cells, or PBMCs; the material itself was cDNA or gDNA.

The CDR3 is made up of 14 amino acids. Per the germline V gene, CDR1 is SQVTM and CDR2 is ANQGSEA. In the original processing: Amplification from reference gene primers served as the basis for estimated nucleated cell counts. Sequencing used immunoSEQ multiplex PCR; TCRdb keeps in-frame clones, though not all of them. V and J calls and clone size are given by that table; D and trimming were obtained from the DNA. The sample holds 50,000 to 70,000 clones; about 90% are singletons and the top ten take 8.3%. Turning to this clone: The junction does not match germline at one end; this may be a read error.

The J gene is TRBJ1-1, the V gene TRBV29-1; 9 nucleotides align to TRBD1. The sequenced sample consisted of peripheral blood. The source is a human donor with active COVID-19. The donor label of this sample is uncertain. CDR3 protein: CSVEDRGKDTEAFF. CDR3 nucleotide sequence: TGCAGCGTGGAAGACAGGGGGAAGGACACTGAAGCTTTCTTT.